Shown below are 18 T cell receptor beta chains from a single sample sequenced in a study of beta chain features in type 1 diabetes. Of the isolated RNA, all was reverse transcribed, and so the sequenced material was expressed TCRB transcripts. TCRdb's table, derived via immunoSEQ multiplex PCR, lists solely in-frame clones and lacks some. Among 350,000 to 450,000 clones listed, approximately 15% were seen once. The sample consisted of naive CD4+ T cells from blood. The receptors shown here come from a man aged 25 to 45 in good health.

This clone came up a few times. The J gene is TRBJ2-5, the V gene TRBV30; no firm D call. The V end lost 2 bases, the J end lost 0 bases, and 7 bases lay between the germline ends. CDR3 length equals 13 residues. Germline V lookup: CDR1 GTSNPN, CDR2 SVGIG (reference sequence). CDR3 protein: CAWSRLYQETQYF. The DNA of the CDR3 is TGTGCCTGGAGTCGTCTGTACCAAGAGACCCAGTACTTC.

In this sample, this clone turned up a few times. This chain connects TRBV19 to TRBJ1-2; perhaps TRBD1 as D (5 bases). The CDR3 loop spans 13 amino acids. V lost 5 bases and J 2 bases, leaving 9 bases between the germline ends. CDR1 and CDR2 from the germline V gene are LNHDA and SQIVND (reference sequence). The chain's CDR3 is CASSPGINYGYTF. The CDR3 nucleotides are TGTGCCAGTAGTCCAGGGATCAACTATGGCTACACCTTC.

The J gene is TRBJ2-1, the V gene TRBV9; D tentatively fits TRBD1 or TRBD2 (5 bases each). The CDR3 length is 15 residues. Trimming pared 3 bases from V and 2 bases from J, leaving 12 bases between. Per germline, CDR1 SGDLS and CDR2 YYNGEE. The CDR3 sequence: CASSGRDHPYNEQFF. CDR3 DNA: TGTGCCAGCAGCGGCCGGGACCACCCCTACAATGAGCAGTTCTTC.

This clone was counted many times. The gene calls are TRBV5-4 and TRBJ2-3, with TRBD2 identical over 7 bases. Germline V gene data show CDR1 as SGHNT and CDR2 as YYREEE (reference sequence). The CDR3 has 15 residues. Losses at the gene ends were 3 bases for V and 3 bases for J; bases not matched to a gene: 7. The CDR3 DNA reads as TGTGCCAGCAGCTCGAACGTACTAGCGACAGATACGCAGTATTTT. It yields the protein CASSSNVLATDTQYF.

The J gene is TRBJ1-5, the V gene TRBV25-1; 7 bases agree with TRBD1. This CDR3 has 14 residues. With 5 bases clipped from V and 2 bases from J, the junction kept 3 bases outside the gene matches. The germline CDR1 and CDR2 sequences are MGHDK and SYGVNS. The CDR3 DNA is TGTGCCAGCAGTAGTACAGGGGGCAATCAGCCCCAGCATTTT. The encoded protein is CASSSTGGNQPQHF.

The chain links TRBV5-1 to TRBJ2-6; D is unresolved. Germline V gene data show CDR1 as SGHRS and CDR2 as YFSETQ. V lost 3 bases and J lost 0, with 10 bases in between. This CDR3 has 16 amino acids. Here the CDR3 DNA reads TGCGCCAGCAGCTCGCGTGGTAACTCTGGGGCCAACGTCCTGACTTTC. Encoded protein: CASSSRGNSGANVLTF.

V and J are TRBV7-9 and TRBJ2-2; 11 bases are shared with TRBD2. The V segment lost 8 bases and the J segment 3 bases; nucleotides outside the gene matches: 8. The CDR3 runs to 16 residues. From germline, CDR1 is SEHNR and CDR2 FQNEAQ (reference sequence). The CDR3: CASGELAGDYTGELFF. The CDR3 DNA sequence: TGTGCCAGCGGAGAACTAGCGGGAGATTACACCGGGGAGCTGTTTTTT.

This clone was observed a handful of times. The rearrangement joins TRBV19 to TRBJ2-7; D remains unclear. Germline CDR1 LNHDA, CDR2 SQIVND (reference sequence). CDR3 length: 13 amino acids. The V gene lost 5 bases and the J gene lost 3 bases, with 11 bases spanning the gap. As DNA, the CDR3 is TGTGCCAGTAGTGACCCACCCTACTACGAGCAGTACTTC. Its translation: CASSDPPYYEQYF. Based on the CDR3 plus reference TRBV19 and TRBJ2-7, the full variable domain is DGGITQSPKYLFRKEGQNVTLSCEQNLNHDAMYWYRQDPGQGLRLIYYSQIVNDFQKGDIAEGYSVSREKKESFPLTVTSAQKNPTAFYLCASSDPPYYEQYFGPGTRLTVT.

This chain connects TRBV5-1 to TRBJ2-7; TRBD2 matches at 8 bases. Germline CDR1 SGHRS, CDR2 YFSETQ. CDR3 length: 18 amino acids. Losses at the gene ends were 0 bases for V and 2 bases for J; bases not matched to a gene: 13. The CDR3 DNA reads TGCGCCAGCAGCTTGGATCAGGCGGGGGGCTCAAAGCCCTACGAGCAGTACTTC. Translation gives CASSLDQAGGSKPYEQYF.

The V call is TRBV12-5, the J call TRBJ2-5; D remains ambiguous. This CDR3 contains 14 residues. The V gene's germline CDR1 is LGHNT and CDR2 FRNRAP. Trimming stripped 2 bases from V and 5 bases from J, with 12 bases between. The CDR3 coding sequence is TGTGCTAGTGGTTTGAGGCCCCGTTGGGAGACCCAGTACTTC. Residues: CASGLRPRWETQYF.

This clone appeared a few times. The rearrangement links TRBV15 to TRBJ2-1, with a tentative D call TRBD2 (6 bases). The CDR3 length is 16 residues. V lost 5 bases and J lost 4, with 18 bases in between. CDR1 is LNHNV and CDR2 is YYDKDF in the germline V gene (reference sequence). The CDR3 sequence is CATSPRMGGSYNEQFF. CDR3 nucleotide sequence: TGTGCCACCAGCCCACGGATGGGGGGTTCATACAATGAGCAGTTCTTC.

This clone was observed a handful of times. This chain connects TRBV7-2 to TRBJ1-2, with D tentatively TRBD1 (6 bases). The CDR3 covers 15 residues. V dropped 5 bases and J dropped 0 bases, with 13 bases sitting between them. CDR1 SGHTA and CDR2 FQGNSA come from the germline V gene. CDR3 region: CASSTGQRTNYGYTF. CDR3 in DNA: TGTGCCAGCAGCACCGGACAGAGAACTAACTATGGCTACACCTTC.

Regarding this clone: The sample carries other DNA sequences with the same CDR3. The rearrangement uses TRBV20-1 and TRBJ1-2; D is unclear. CDR3 size: 11 residues. Trimming removed 3 bases from V and 6 bases from J, with 8 bases in between. CDR1 and CDR2 from the germline V gene are DFQATT and SNEGSKA (reference sequence). The CDR3 region is CSASRQDGYTF. The CDR3 bases are TGCAGTGCTAGCCGGCAAGATGGCTACACCTTC.

The rearrangement joins TRBV29-1 to TRBJ2-5, with D possibly TRBD1 on 6 matching bases. The CDR3 is 10 amino acids. From germline, CDR1 is SQVTM and CDR2 ANQGSEA. Trimming shortened V by 3 bases and J by 7 bases, and 6 bases separated the two germline ends. CDR3 bases: TGCAGCGTTGACAGGGGGACCCAGTACTTC. As protein: CSVDRGTQYF.

In this sample, this clone turned up a few times. DNA of the CDR3: TGTGCCAGCAGTCACGGACTAGCGGGTGCAGATACGCAGTATTTT. Translated, it gives CASSHGLAGADTQYF. V gene TRBV11-2 combines with J gene TRBJ2-3; TRBD2 aligns across 11 bases. Germline V gene lookup returns CDR1 SGHAT and CDR2 FQNNGV. Trimming at V came to 6 bases and at J to 4 bases, leaving 6 bases not matched to a gene. The CDR3 covers 15 residues.

This clone was seen only a few times. This sample also contains other DNA sequences that code for the same CDR3. This chain joins TRBV29-1 and TRBJ2-3; D unclear. The CDR3 is 11 amino acids. Germline CDR1 is SQVTM and CDR2 is ANQGSEA. V dropped 6 bases and J dropped 1 base, with 5 bases sitting between them. This CDR3 reads CSVAGTDTQYF. The CDR3 DNA is TGCAGCGTAGCTGGCACAGATACGCAGTATTTT.

This clone has just a few counts. This chain links TRBV18 with TRBJ2-7; D perhaps matches TRBD1 (5 bases). With 0 bases removed from V and 5 bases from J, the gap between germline ends came to 8 bases. From germline, CDR1 is KGHSH and CDR2 LQKENI. CDR3 length equals 13 residues. The DNA of the CDR3 is TGTGCCAGCTCACCACCACAACAGGACGAGCAGTACTTC. Its protein is CASSPPQQDEQYF.

This chain links TRBV7-9 with TRBJ1-2, with D tentatively TRBD1 (5 bases). Between the trimmed V and J ends, which lost 5 bases and 7 bases, there was a span of 17 bases. The CDR3 totals 14 residues. Germline assignment: CDR1 SEHNR and CDR2 FQNEAQ (reference sequence). This chain's CDR3 is CASSPTGSPPGYTF. CDR3 bases: TGTGCCAGCAGCCCCACAGGATCCCCCCCTGGCTACACCTTC.